This T cell receptor (beta chain) appears in the sequencing data of a study of persistence of HIV-infected CD4 T cells. Study results and limitations: Degenerate expanded CDR3beta sequences were enriched among CMV- and Gag-responding cells.

This clone was counted once. No antigen is known for it. Stimulation used about 10 ug/mL lysate from CMV-infected fibroblasts. Sorted nonresponding memory CD4+ T cells were CD40L-negative, CD69-negative, CD45RO-high. This CDR3 has 12 residues. The J segment lost 4 bases and the V segment lost 5 bases, leaving 1 base of the junction unmatched. The libraries were made with immunoSEQ version 4 in survey mode. The protocol was immunoSEQ multiplex PCR, while the TCRdb copy is restricted to in-frame clones and leaves out a portion. The sample has 50,000 or so clones, about 80% seen once. This specimen consisted of CD4+ T cells sorted from PBMCs after roughly 17-hour stimulation, obtained from a patient who received antiretroviral therapy. The chain combines TRBV12-3 or TRBV12-4 with TRBJ1-2, with 7 positions matching TRBD1. The sequence was obtained from an adult man with HIV who was CMV-seropositive. CDR3 amino acids: CASSRTGYGYTF. The CDR3 region has the DNA TGTGCCAGCAGTCGGACAGGCTATGGCTACACCTTC.